Below, 26 T cell receptor beta chains from the same sample are listed, as sequenced in a study of shared clonotypes between healthy human individuals. CD8 cells classed as naive were CD45RO-negative and positively selected for CCR7, excluding terminally differentiated effector memory CD45RA+ cells. The method was immunoSEQ multiplex PCR; TCRdb's version includes in-frame clones alone and lacks a portion of them. Here the sample spans about 2.1 million clones, over 85% being singletons. Specimen: naive CD8+ T cells from PBMCs. The receptors come from a man between 18 and 29 years old in good health. Some clones in this sample may be carry-over from other donors' samples.

V usage is TRBV6-5 and J usage is TRBJ2-2; a possible D gene is TRBD2 (5 bases). Germline CDR1 is MNHEY and CDR2 is SVGAGI. The CDR3 has 13 residues. The ends were cut back, 5 bases at V and 6 bases at J, with 10 bases in the middle. CDR3 sequence (DNA): TGTGCCAGCAGTGCCCCGAGGGCCGGGGAGCTGTTTTTT. It is translated as CASSAPRAGELFF.

The chain is built from TRBV29-1 and TRBJ2-1; D possibly corresponds to TRBD2 (6 bases). V gave up 1 base and J gave up 7 bases, with 14 bases separating them. This CDR3 is built from 14 residues. Germline CDR1 is SQVTM and CDR2 is ANQGSEA. CDR3: CSVEGPGTRNEQFF. CDR3 nucleotide sequence: TGCAGCGTTGAAGGGCCAGGGACTCGTAATGAGCAGTTCTTC.

The chain recombines TRBV25-1 with TRBJ2-7; 7 bases map to TRBD1. The V gene end was trimmed by 6 bases and the J gene end by 6 bases; junction bases not matched to a gene: 5. CDR1 and CDR2 (germline): MGHDK, SYGVNS. The CDR3 consists of 12 residues. The CDR3 loop reads CASRSNRGEQYF. As DNA, the CDR3 is TGTGCCAGCAGATCCAACAGGGGCGAGCAGTACTTC.

DNA of the CDR3: TGTGCCAGCAGTGACCAGCGGGAGAGCTCCTACAATGAGCAGTTCTTC. Its protein is CASSDQRESSYNEQFF. This sequence joins TRBV6-1 and TRBJ2-1, with TRBD2 identical over 8 bases. CDR1 MNHNS and CDR2 SASEGT come from the germline V gene. J was trimmed by 0 bases and V by 3 bases; bases with no gene match: 4. The CDR3 is 16 amino acids.

The chain employs TRBV5-1 and TRBJ1-1, with TRBD1 matching over 7 bases. CDR3 size: 15 residues. The V segment lost 5 bases and the J segment 3 bases; nucleotides outside the gene matches: 10. Germline CDR1 and CDR2: SGHRS and YFSETQ. CDR3 DNA: TGCGCCAGCAGGCAGGGCCGGACAGGAGACACTGAAGCTTTCTTT. Translation: CASRQGRTGDTEAFF.

The chain links TRBV5-4 to TRBJ2-5; 7 bases align to TRBD2. Germline V gene data show CDR1 as SGHNT and CDR2 as YYREEE (reference sequence). This CDR3 has 13 amino acids. The trim removed 4 bases at V and 4 bases at J, leaving 4 bases unmatched. CDR3 in amino acids: CASSITSVETQYF. CDR3 DNA sequence: TGTGCCAGCAGCATCACTAGCGTAGAGACCCAGTACTTC.

This chain uses TRBV7-3 with TRBJ2-3, with 10 bases matching TRBD2. The trim removed 5 bases at V and 7 bases at J, leaving 6 bases unmatched. Germline CDR1 is SGHTA and CDR2 is FQGTGA. This CDR3 comprises 14 residues. CDR3: CASSPSGSVNTQYF. Written as DNA, the CDR3 is TGTGCCAGCAGCCCTAGCGGGAGTGTAAATACGCAGTATTTT.

The chain combines TRBV11-2 with TRBJ1-3; 7 nucleotides agree with TRBD1. This CDR3 spans 16 amino acids. V was clipped by 3 bases and J by 8 bases; unmatched bases: 13. Germline loops: CDR1 SGHAT, CDR2 FQNNGV. CDR3 bases: TGTGCCAGCAGCTTCCCTCGAGGGGGCCGTTGGGACACCATATATTTT. Protein: CASSFPRGGRWDTIYF.

The rearrangement links TRBV6-5 to TRBJ2-7; maybe TRBD1 (6 bases). V was shortened by 2 bases and J by 3 bases, with 14 bases between the two germline ends. The CDR3 covers 15 residues. Germline values: CDR1 MNHEY, CDR2 SVGAGI. The DNA for the CDR3 is TGTGCCAGCAGTTACGTTCAGGGGAGCGACTACGAGCAGTACTTC. The encoded protein is CASSYVQGSDYEQYF.

The rearrangement uses TRBV29-1 and TRBJ1-5; D ambiguous. This CDR3 contains 14 residues. Germline values: CDR1 SQVTM, CDR2 ANQGSEA. V lost 6 bases and J lost 6, with 18 bases in between. CDR3 nucleotides: TGCAGCGTGGTGGATGACTCGGGTAGTCAGCCCCAGCATTTT. Translating gives CSVVDDSGSQPQHF.

The CDR3 spells CASSVQDRGYYNEQFF. The CDR3 region has the DNA TGCGCCAGCAGCGTGCAAGACAGGGGATATTACAATGAGCAGTTCTTC. The chain couples TRBV5-1 to TRBJ2-1, with TRBD1 matching over 8 bases. The CDR3 runs to 16 residues. Losses at the gene ends were 4 bases for V and 4 bases for J; bases not matched to a gene: 10. From germline, CDR1 is SGHRS and CDR2 YFSETQ.

The chain uses TRBV15 and TRBJ2-7; a weak D match, TRBD1 (6 bases). Trimming took 5 bases from V and 6 from J, leaving 14 bases between them. The CDR3 length is 13 residues. Germline V CDR1 and CDR2: LNHNV, YYDKDF (reference sequence). The CDR3 region has the DNA TGTGCCACCAGCGCACGAACAGGGACCGAGCAGTACTTC. Protein: CATSARTGTEQYF.

The V call is TRBV6-1, the J call TRBJ2-6; no definite D call. The CDR3 is made up of 15 amino acids. Germline CDR1 and CDR2: MNHNS and SASEGT. Trimming pared 5 bases from V and 0 bases from J, leaving 8 bases between. The CDR3 loop is CASSQGFSGANVLTF. DNA for the CDR3: TGTGCCAGCAGTCAAGGCTTCTCTGGGGCCAACGTCCTGACTTTC.

The V and J genes are TRBV7-2 and TRBJ1-2, with 10 bases identical to TRBD1. Germline assignment: CDR1 SGHTA and CDR2 FQGNSA. The CDR3 has 16 amino acids. Trimming cost V 5 bases and J 3 bases; bases outside gene matches: 9. The CDR3 region has the DNA TGTGCCAGCAGCCGGAGGGACAGGGGCATCGACTATGGCTACACCTTC. Translated: CASSRRDRGIDYGYTF.

The chain uses TRBV2 and TRBJ2-7, with 7 bases identical to TRBD2. The CDR3 has 15 residues. Germline V gives CDR1 SNHLY, CDR2 FYNNEI. Losses at the gene ends were 7 bases for V and 6 bases for J; bases not matched to a gene: 15. The CDR3 nucleotides read TGTGCCAGCAAGCCCCGGTCCGGGGAGGGGCTCGAGCAGTACTTC. Its translation: CASKPRSGEGLEQYF.

The chain employs TRBV7-6 and TRBJ2-7, with D possibly matching TRBD2 (5 bases). The germline V gene has CDR1 SGHVS and CDR2 FNYEAQ. CDR3 length: 14 amino acids. V was clipped by 2 bases and J by 3 bases, with 11 bases between them. Here the CDR3 reads CASSLTTGNYEQYF. The CDR3, as DNA: TGTGCCAGCAGCTTAACCACCGGGAACTACGAGCAGTACTTC.

The chain joins TRBV11-1 to TRBJ2-1; TRBD2 matches at 10 bases. The CDR3 has 14 residues. The trim removed 3 bases at V and 8 bases at J, leaving 4 bases unmatched. Germline loops: CDR1 SGHAT, CDR2 FQDESV (reference sequence). DNA of the CDR3: TGTGCCAGCAGCTTGGATCTAGCGGGAGATGAGCAGTTCTTC. Protein: CASSLDLAGDEQFF.

This clone was observed a few times. Distinct nucleotide sequences in the sample also encode this CDR3. This rearrangement joins TRBV28 to TRBJ1-5; D is ambiguous. This CDR3 region has 14 residues. Trimming took off 1 base at V and 1 base at J, with 5 bases between the two ends. Germline CDR1 and CDR2: MDHEN and SYDVKM. The CDR3 reads CASSLSGSNQPQHF. For the CDR3, the DNA is TGTGCCAGCAGTTTATCCGGGAGCAATCAGCCCCAGCATTTT.

A few counts support this clone. The CDR3 DNA is TGTGCTAGTGGCCCGACAGGGAAAGCTTTCTTT. As protein: CASGPTGKAFF. The V call is TRBV12-5, the J call TRBJ1-1; the match to TRBD1 covers 7 bases. V gave up 6 bases and J gave up 9 bases; unmatched junction bases: 4. The CDR3 contains 11 residues. Germline loops: CDR1 LGHNT, CDR2 FRNRAP.

This clone was counted a single time. The genes are TRBV9 and TRBJ2-1; D perhaps matches TRBD2 (7 bases). The CDR3 runs 17 residues. Per the germline V gene, CDR1 is SGDLS and CDR2 is YYNGEE. V dropped 0 bases and J dropped 1 base, with 14 bases sitting between them. The CDR3 DNA sequence: TGTGCCAGCAGCGTAGTGGAAGCGGGACATTCCTACAATGAGCAGTTCTTC. Translating it yields CASSVVEAGHSYNEQFF.

The gene calls are TRBV5-4 and TRBJ2-3; D might be TRBD1 (5 bases). The V end was cut by 0 bases, the J end by 6 bases, with 14 bases between. The CDR3 contains 15 residues. Germline V gives CDR1 SGHNT, CDR2 YYREEE (reference sequence). CDR3 bases: TGTGCCAGCAGCTTGGTGGCAGGGAAGGAGGATACGCAGTATTTT. Its protein product is CASSLVAGKEDTQYF.

The chain combines TRBV4-2 with TRBJ1-2, with no clear D. The ends were cut back, 1 base at V and 6 bases at J, with 15 bases in the middle. The germline V gene encodes CDR1 LGHNA and CDR2 YNFKEQ. The CDR3 has 15 residues. The CDR3 DNA reads TGTGCCAGCAGCCAAGCGGGTAGGGAGAGGGATGGCTACACCTTC. It yields the protein CASSQAGRERDGYTF.

CDR3 residues: CASSQTTGETYEQYF. The CDR3 nucleotides read TGCGCCAGCAGCCAGACGACAGGGGAAACATACGAGCAGTACTTC. This chain links TRBV4-3 with TRBJ2-7; 8 nucleotides align to TRBD1. This CDR3 is 15 amino acids long. Germline CDR1 is LGHNA and CDR2 is YSLEER. V trimming: 3 bases; J trimming: 4 bases; junction bases outside the gene matches: 8.

The gene calls are TRBV28 and TRBJ2-5; TRBD1 is a possible D gene (5 bases). The CDR3 spans 15 residues. The germline CDR1 and CDR2 sequences are MDHEN and SYDVKM. Trimming shortened V by 2 bases and J by 1 base, and 11 bases separated the two germline ends. The CDR3 nucleotides are TGTGCCAGCAGTTTACACAGGCGACTCCAAGAGACCCAGTACTTC. It encodes CASSLHRRLQETQYF. Combining the CDR3 with reference TRBV28 and TRBJ2-5 gives the whole variable domain DVKVTQSSRYLVKRTGEKVFLECVQDMDHENMFWYRQDPGLGLRLIYFSYDVKMKEKGDIPEGYSVSREKKERFSLILESASTNQTSMYLCASSLHRRLQETQYFGPGTRLLVL.

The CDR3: CASSRRITYEQYF. DNA for the CDR3: TGCGCCAGCAGTCGCCGGATCACCTACGAGCAGTACTTC. This chain connects TRBV23-1 to TRBJ2-7; no clear D. TRBV23-1 belongs to the ORF category, with a function that is uncertain. Trimming removed 4 bases at V and 2 bases at J, with 9 bases between. CDR3 length equals 13 residues.

V gene TRBV5-8 combines with J gene TRBJ1-2; TRBD1 agrees at 7 bases. The CDR3 contains 15 residues. V lost 4 bases, J lost 3 bases, and 9 bases stayed unmatched. In germline, CDR1 is SGHTS, CDR2 YDEGEE. The CDR3 nucleotides are TGTGCCAGCAGCACCCGGGAGGGGGCCCACTATGGCTACACCTTC. Translation: CASSTREGAHYGYTF.